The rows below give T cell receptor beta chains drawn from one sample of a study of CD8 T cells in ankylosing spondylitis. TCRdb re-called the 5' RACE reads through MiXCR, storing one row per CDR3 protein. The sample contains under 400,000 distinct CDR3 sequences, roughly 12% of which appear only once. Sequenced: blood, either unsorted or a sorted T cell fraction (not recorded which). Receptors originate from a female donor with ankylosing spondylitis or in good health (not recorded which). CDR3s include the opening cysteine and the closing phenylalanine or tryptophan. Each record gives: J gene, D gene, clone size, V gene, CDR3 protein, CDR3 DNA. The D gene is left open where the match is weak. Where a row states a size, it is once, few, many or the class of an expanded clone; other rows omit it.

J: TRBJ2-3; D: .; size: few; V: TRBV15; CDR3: CATTSTGGTQYF; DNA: TGTGCCACCACCTCAACCGGCGGGACGCAGTATTTT
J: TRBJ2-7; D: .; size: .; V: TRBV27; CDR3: CASSLSGVGTSYEQYF; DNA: TGTGCCAGCAGTTTGTCCGGGGTTGGAACCTCCTACGAGCAGTACTTC
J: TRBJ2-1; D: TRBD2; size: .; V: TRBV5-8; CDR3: CAKRTSGRSLHNEQFF; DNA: TGTGCCAAGCGGACTAGCGGGAGATCTTTACACAATGAGCAGTTCTTC
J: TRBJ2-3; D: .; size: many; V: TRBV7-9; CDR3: CASSPHTDTQYF; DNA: TGTGCCAGCAGCCCCCATACAGATACGCAGTATTTT
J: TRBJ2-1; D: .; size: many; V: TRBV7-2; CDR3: CASSPSFEQFF; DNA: TGTGCCAGCAGCCCAAGCTTTGAGCAGTTCTTC
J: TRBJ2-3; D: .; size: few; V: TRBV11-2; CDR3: CASSLVEVGTPSTDTQYF; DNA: TGTGCCAGCAGCTTAGTAGAGGTCGGGACCCCTAGCACAGATACGCAGTATTTT
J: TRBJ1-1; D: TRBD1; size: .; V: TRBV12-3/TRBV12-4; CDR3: CASSSTGVVTEAFF; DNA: TGTGCCAGCAGTTCCACAGGGGTCGTCACTGAAGCTTTCTTT
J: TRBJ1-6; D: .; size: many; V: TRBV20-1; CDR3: CSARVQGNRNSPLHF; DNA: TGCAGTGCTAGGGTACAGGGTAACAGGAATTCACCCCTCCACTTT
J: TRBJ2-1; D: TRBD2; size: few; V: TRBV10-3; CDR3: CAISESRGRSSYNEQFF; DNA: TGTGCCATCAGTGAGTCGCGGGGGAGGAGCTCCTACAATGAGCAGTTCTTC
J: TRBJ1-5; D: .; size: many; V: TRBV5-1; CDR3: CASSLEGEGYQPQHF; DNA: TGCGCCAGCAGCTTGGAGGGGGAGGGCTATCAGCCCCAGCATTTT
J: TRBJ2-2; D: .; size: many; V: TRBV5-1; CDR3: CASSPQTGMAGELFF; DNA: TGCGCCAGCAGCCCGCAGACCGGGATGGCCGGGGAGCTGTTTTTT
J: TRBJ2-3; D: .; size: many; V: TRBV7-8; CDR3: CASSSYGSDTQYF; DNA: TGTGCCAGCAGCTCCTACGGATCAGATACGCAGTATTTT
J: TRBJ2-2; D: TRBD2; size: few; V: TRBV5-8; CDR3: CASRASGSETGELFF; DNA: TGTGCCAGCAGAGCTAGCGGGAGTGAGACCGGGGAGCTGTTTTTT
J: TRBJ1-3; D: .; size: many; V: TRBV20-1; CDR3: CSARGGGRNTIYF; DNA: TGCAGTGCTAGGGGCGGAGGGAGAAACACCATATATTTT
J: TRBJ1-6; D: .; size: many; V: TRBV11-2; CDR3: CASSLNAQGNSPLHF; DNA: TGTGCCAGCAGCTTAAACGCACAGGGTAATTCACCCCTCCACTTT
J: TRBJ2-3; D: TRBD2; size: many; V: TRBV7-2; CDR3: CASSLRAGGQDTQYF; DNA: TGTGCCAGCAGCTTAAGGGCGGGGGGCCAGGATACGCAGTATTTT
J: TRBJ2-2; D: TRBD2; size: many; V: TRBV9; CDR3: CASSLLAVFTGELFF; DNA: TGTGCCAGCAGCTTACTAGCGGTGTTCACCGGGGAGCTGTTTTTT
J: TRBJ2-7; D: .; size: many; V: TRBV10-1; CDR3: CASSEPPYYEQYF; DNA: TGCGCCAGCAGTGAGCCGCCTTACTACGAGCAGTACTTC
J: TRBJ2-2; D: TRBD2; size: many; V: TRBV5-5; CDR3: CASSLAAAGVRTGELFF; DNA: TGTGCCAGCAGCTTGGCCGCAGCGGGAGTCCGGACCGGGGAGCTGTTTTTT
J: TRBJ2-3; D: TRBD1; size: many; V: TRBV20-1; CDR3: CSAPTVGGPDTQYF; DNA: TGCAGTGCGCCGACGGTAGGGGGCCCAGATACGCAGTATTTT
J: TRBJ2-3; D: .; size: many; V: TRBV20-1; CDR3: CSGGQARTDTQYF; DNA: TGCAGTGGGGGGCAGGCCCGCACAGATACGCAGTATTTT
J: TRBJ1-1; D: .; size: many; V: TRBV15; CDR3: CATSRDRATEAFF; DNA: TGTGCCACCAGCAGAGACAGGGCGACTGAAGCTTTCTTT
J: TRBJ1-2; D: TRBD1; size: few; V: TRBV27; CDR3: CASSPSTGMYYGYTF; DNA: TGTGCCAGCAGTCCCTCGACAGGGATGTACTATGGCTACACCTTC
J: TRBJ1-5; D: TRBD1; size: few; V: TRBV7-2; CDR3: CASSYSGQLNQPQHF; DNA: TGTGCCAGCAGCTATTCGGGACAGTTAAATCAGCCCCAGCATTTT
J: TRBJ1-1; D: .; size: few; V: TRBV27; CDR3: CASRRTGEYTEAFF; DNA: TGTGCCAGCAGACGAACTGGGGAGTACACTGAAGCTTTCTTT
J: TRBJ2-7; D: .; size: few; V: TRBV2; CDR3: CASRGPYEQYF; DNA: TGTGCCAGCAGGGGTCCCTACGAGCAGTACTTC
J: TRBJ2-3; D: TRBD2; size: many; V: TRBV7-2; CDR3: CASSLVAGAADTQYF; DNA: TGTGCCAGCAGCTTAGTTGCGGGAGCGGCAGATACGCAGTATTTT
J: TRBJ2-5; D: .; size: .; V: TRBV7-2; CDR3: CASSLRRQDRETQYF; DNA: TGTGCCAGCAGCTTACGTCGTCAGGACCGCGAGACCCAGTACTTC
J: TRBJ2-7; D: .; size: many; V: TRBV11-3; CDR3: CASSFSQDSYEQYF; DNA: TGTGCCAGCAGCTTTAGTCAGGATTCCTACGAGCAGTACTTC
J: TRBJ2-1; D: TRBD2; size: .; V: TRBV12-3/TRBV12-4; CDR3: CASSLRERGAEQFF; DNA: TGTGCCAGCAGTTTAAGAGAGCGGGGGGCTGAGCAGTTCTTC
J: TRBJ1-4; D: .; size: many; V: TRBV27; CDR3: CASSLWGRGDEKLFF; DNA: TGTGCCAGCAGTCTATGGGGCCGGGGCGACGAAAAACTGTTTTTT
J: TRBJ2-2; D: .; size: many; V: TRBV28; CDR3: CASSGGTGELFF; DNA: TGTGCCAGCTCCGGAGGTACCGGGGAGCTGTTTTTT